This T cell receptor (beta chain) was recorded in a study of T cells in localized non-small cell lung cancer. Overall study findings and caveats: Among the top 100 tumor clones, a median around 50 appeared in adjacent lung. Tumor trailed uninvolved adjacent lung in T cell clonality, which peaked there.

Concerning this clone itself: Its antigen remains unidentified.

Assay: immunoSEQ multiplex PCR; the TCRdb copy retains only in-frame clones and omits some. The sample has about 64,000 clones; roughly 79% are singletons. The CDR3 totals 15 residues. The trim removed 6 bases at V and 2 bases at J, leaving 3 bases unmatched. From germline, CDR1 is MNHEY and CDR2 SVGAGI. The receptor was derived from a man aged 40-75 years with stage II lung adenocarcinoma. The rearrangement uses TRBV6-5 and TRBJ2-1; 11 bases map to TRBD2. The source was PBMCs, collected before any cancer treatment. CDR3 residues: CASRLAGGPYNEQFF. The DNA for the CDR3 is TGTGCCAGCAGGCTAGCGGGAGGCCCCTACAATGAGCAGTTCTTC.